This TCR beta chain was identified during a study of regulatory and conventional T cells in breast cancer. As concerns this clonotype: A much larger clone differs by one base, so this may be a read error.

Germline V gene data show CDR1 as GTSNPN and CDR2 as SVGIG (reference sequence). The CDR3 loop spans 15 amino acids. Via MiXCR, TCRdb re-called the PCR reads, giving one row per CDR3 protein. Here the sample spans some 1,000 distinct CDR3 sequences, about 26% being singletons. The rearrangement uses TRBV30 and TRBJ2-1, with TRBD2 matching over 13 bases. This TCR derives from a female donor with breast cancer. Sample: conventional T cells from blood. The CDR3 protein is CAWSRTSGGYNEQSF. Here the CDR3 DNA reads TGTGCCTGGAGTAGGACTAGCGGGGGATACAATGAGCAGTCCTTC.